The present entry profiles one T cell receptor (beta chain) with its context. The sample is drawn from a study of blood T cell repertoires in COVID-19. Study information: COVID-19 samples collected from the United States, Italy and Spain covered acute and convalescent phases. T cells, B-cell-depleted T cells, or PBMCs supplied cDNA or gDNA.

The CDR3 contains 13 residues. Germline lookup yields CDR1 MNHEY and CDR2 SMNVEV (reference sequence). Trimming removed 8 bases from V and 3 bases from J; junction bases left unmatched: 1. As originally analysed: How many nucleated cells were present was estimated from reference gene primer amplification. The repertoire was sequenced with immunoSEQ multiplex PCR; TCRdb's copy has only in-frame clones and lacks some. The V and J calls and the clone size are those of that table, but D and trimming were determined from the DNA. The sample records fewer than 250,000 clones, 85% to 90% being singletons. This receptor was obtained from a man in his sixties with acute or convalescent COVID-19. The sequenced sample was peripheral blood. The chain recombines TRBV27 with TRBJ1-5, with 10 bases that match TRBD1. Written as DNA, the CDR3 is TGTGCCAGCGGACAGGGGGACAATCAGCCCCAGCATTTT. Translation: CASGQGDNQPQHF.